A selection of T cell receptor beta chains follows, all from one sample in a study of T cell repertoires in cytomegalovirus infection. TCRdb processed the reads anew with MiXCR; each CDR3 protein has one entry. The data hold approximately 990,000 distinct CDR3 sequences, with approximately 30% observed a single time. These receptors lack a known antigen. The material sequenced was cultured CD8+ T cells from PBMCs, taken from culture after CMV antigen stimulation. The receptor source for this set is a human donor in good health (CMV status not recorded). Some clones in this sample may be carry-over from other donors' samples. CDR3s include the opening cysteine and the closing phenylalanine or tryptophan. Clone size is shown for a subset of rows, as once, few, many or a class of expanded clone.

size,J,V,CDR3
few,TRBJ2-7,TRBV7-2,CASSRLAGEAYEQYF
NA,TRBJ1-2,TRBV28,CASSTVTIVYGYTF
few,TRBJ2-3,TRBV4-1,CASSQESGGTAGTQYF
many,TRBJ1-1,TRBV6-1,CASSEGVDRGTEAFF
once,TRBJ1-1,TRBV6-8,CASSYSRNGNTEAFF
NA,TRBJ2-5,TRBV28,CASSPGQGLQTQYF
few,TRBJ2-6,TRBV28,CASSFMDSGANVLTF
NA,TRBJ1-3,TRBV25-1,CASSPDPREPRPPKANTIYF
NA,TRBJ2-4,TRBV12-3/TRBV12-4,CASSLVGWRAGNIQYF
few,TRBJ2-1,TRBV13,CASSSTLRGLPYNEQFF
NA,TRBJ1-1,TRBV6-1,CASSPHPDRTDYYTEAFF
NA,TRBJ2-5,TRBV11-2,CASNLQRNVQETQYF
many,TRBJ2-5,TRBV10-3,CAISGGQPRGVSVQETQYF
few,TRBJ1-5,TRBV7-9,CASSSGQGADQPQHF
NA,TRBJ2-1,TRBV6-5,CASSYGDAYNEQFF
NA,TRBJ1-5,TRBV29-1,CSVGRDNQPQHF
NA,TRBJ1-2,TRBV27,CASSLSSQMYGYTF
NA,TRBJ2-3,TRBV4-1,CASSQLSGGGDTQYF
NA,TRBJ1-1,TRBV27,CASSLSQGAHTEAFF
NA,TRBJ2-1,TRBV2,CASSVPRGYEQFF
NA,TRBJ2-1,TRBV4-1,CASSQVAGYYNEQFF
NA,TRBJ2-7,TRBV27,CAVRRGYEQYF
NA,TRBJ2-1,TRBV3-1,CASSQETGEGRVNEQFF
NA,TRBJ2-1,TRBV19,CATRTGGINEQFF
NA,TRBJ2-3,TRBV5-6,CASSLGVAGFTDTQYF
NA,TRBJ1-1,TRBV5-1,CASSLIGGKGTEAFF
many,TRBJ2-1,TRBV7-9,CASSWGTYNEQFF
NA,TRBJ2-2,TRBV7-9,CASTTTLIPNTGELFF
few,TRBJ1-2,TRBV10-2,CASRQGAEGYTF
NA,TRBJ2-1,TRBV11-3,CASSLEDGYNEQFF
NA,TRBJ1-6,TRBV10-3,CAISKDSSYNSPLHF
many,TRBJ1-1,TRBV12-3/TRBV12-4,CASISMGEGAFLTEAFF
NA,TRBJ2-1,TRBV7-2,CASSSGLAGSIYNEQFF
few,TRBJ1-1,TRBV20-1,CSARGLGALRENTEAFF
NA,TRBJ1-2,TRBV4-3,CASSQEGSYLYGYTF
NA,TRBJ1-1,TRBV19,CASSEPGQFTEAFF
once,TRBJ2-3,TRBV12-3/TRBV12-4,CASTYLPMGLTDTQYF
many,TRBJ1-1,TRBV11-3,CASSARPGQGNTEAFF
NA,TRBJ2-7,TRBV10-3,CAIGPGTGIYEQYF
NA,TRBJ2-1,TRBV6-1,CATSGVGYNEQFF
many,TRBJ2-2,TRBV6-2/TRBV6-3,CASSLNTGELFF
NA,TRBJ2-6,TRBV6-1,CASSEVVWETGANVLTF
NA,TRBJ1-1,TRBV27,CASSSYRGLWGKDTEAFF
NA,TRBJ2-3,TRBV7-9,CASSSKKGTGDTQYF
few,TRBJ2-5,TRBV19,CASSIGQGNPTQYF
NA,TRBJ2-1,TRBV3-1,CASSQGTSGGIWNEQFF
NA,TRBJ2-7,TRBV27,CASSLAGHSYEQYF
NA,TRBJ1-2,TRBV27,CASSLSGNRGYGYTF